This T cell receptor beta chain was obtained from a study of shared clonotypes between healthy human individuals. Naivety among CD8 cells was defined by CD45RO negativity and positive CCR7 selection, thereby excluding terminally differentiated effector memory CD45RA+ cells. Nashville, Tennessee was home to all donors, who were Caucasian adults. The trim removed 4 bases at V and 0 bases at J, leaving 12 bases unmatched. The V gene's germline CDR1 is MDHEN and CDR2 SYDVKM. There are 18 residues in the CDR3. Assay: immunoSEQ multiplex PCR; the TCRdb copy retains only in-frame clones and omits some. The repertoire holds 2 million to 2.5 million clones, 93% seen once, with approximately 1.7% in the top ten.

The sequence was obtained from a young man in good health. Some clones in this sample may be carry-over from other donors' samples. This rearrangement joins TRBV28 to TRBJ1-5; 7 bases fit TRBD1. What was sequenced was naive CD8+ T cells from PBMCs. DNA for the CDR3: TGTGCCAGCAGTTACTCATCCCGGGACAGAGTTAGCAATCAGCCCCAGCATTTT. This sequence encodes CASSYSSRDRVSNQPQHF.